The sequence of this TCR beta chain was determined in a study of blood T cell repertoires in COVID-19. Turning to the study itself: Specimens from acute and convalescent COVID-19 originated in the United States, Italy and Spain.

Turning to this clone: A read error may account for a junction end that differs from germline.

The germline CDR1 and CDR2 sequences are LNHDA and SQIVND (reference sequence). The CDR3 consists of 16 residues. Authors' processing steps: Using reference gene primer amplification, nucleated cell counts were estimated. Only in-frame clones appear in the TCRdb table, and some are missing; sequencing was by immunoSEQ multiplex PCR. V, J and clone size are taken as reported in that table, and D and trimming were inferred from the DNA itself. The sample lists about 250,000 clones, roughly 88% seen once, with roughly 6% in the top ten. This chain connects TRBV19 to TRBJ2-6; no reliable D call. The source material was peripheral blood. This clonotype originated in a woman in her thirties with COVID-19, enrolled during active disease. The CDR3 DNA follows: TGTGCCAGTAGTATAGGTCGGAGCCTTGAAGCCAGCGTCCTGACTTTC. Translating gives CASSIGRSLEASVLTF.